What follows describes a single T cell receptor beta chain. Its antigen remains unknown. The record originates from a study of identifying expanded T cells in peripheral blood. General study findings and limits: Across healthy donors, higher total template counts meant significantly greater approximately 2-week count variance. Differentially abundant clones: about 1.3 between replicates, about 17 at roughly 15 days, 18 to 20 at four.

Sequenced by immunoSEQ multiplex PCR; TCRdb stores in-frame clones only, minus some. The table has about 82,000 clones, around 90% seen once. Germline V gene data show CDR1 as SGHDN and CDR2 as FVKESK. V was cut by 0 bases and J by 4 bases, with 10 bases left in between. The CDR3 is made up of 16 amino acids. The clonotype comes from a person aged 18-70 years in good health. The sequencing input was blood. The V gene is TRBV14, the J gene TRBJ2-6; perhaps TRBD2 as D (6 bases). The CDR3 reads CASSQDRGNGANVLTF. The DNA for the CDR3 is TGTGCCAGCAGCCAAGACCGGGGGAACGGGGCCAACGTCCTGACTTTC.